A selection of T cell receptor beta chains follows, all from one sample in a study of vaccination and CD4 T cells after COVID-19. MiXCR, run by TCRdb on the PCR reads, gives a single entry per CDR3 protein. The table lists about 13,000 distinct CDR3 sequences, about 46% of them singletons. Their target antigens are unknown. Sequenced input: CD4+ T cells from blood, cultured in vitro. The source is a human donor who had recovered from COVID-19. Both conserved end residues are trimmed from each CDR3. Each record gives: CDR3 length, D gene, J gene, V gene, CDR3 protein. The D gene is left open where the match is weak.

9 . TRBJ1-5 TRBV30 AWSQVQPQH
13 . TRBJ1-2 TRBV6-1 ASSDKGRTNYGYT
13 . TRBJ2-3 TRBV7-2 ASSFAGTTLVEQY
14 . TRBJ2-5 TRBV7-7 ASSQGRMVTKETQY
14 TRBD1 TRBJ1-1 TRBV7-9 ASRVTGTGDYAEAF
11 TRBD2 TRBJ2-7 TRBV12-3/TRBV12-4 ASSGSGAYEQY
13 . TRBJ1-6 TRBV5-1 ASTQQGPGNSPLH
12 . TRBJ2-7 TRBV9 ASSPTGDGYEQY
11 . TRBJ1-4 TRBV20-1 SAPRDPNEKLF
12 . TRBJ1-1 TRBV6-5 ASSYSGVYEVAF
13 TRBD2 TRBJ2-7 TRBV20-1 SAREPGLAGGKQY
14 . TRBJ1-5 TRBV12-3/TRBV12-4 ASSFDSTNSNQPQH
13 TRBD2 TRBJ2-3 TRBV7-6 ASSLTSGGTDTQY
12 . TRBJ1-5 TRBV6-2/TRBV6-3 ASSPDRINQPQH
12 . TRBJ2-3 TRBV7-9 ASSFGGSTDTQY
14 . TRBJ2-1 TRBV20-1 SARDFLMVGGNEQF
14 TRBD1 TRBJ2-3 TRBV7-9 ASSLNTGTVADTQY
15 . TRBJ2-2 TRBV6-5 ASSYGPPDLNTGELF
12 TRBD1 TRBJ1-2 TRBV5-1 ASSLGQGANGYT
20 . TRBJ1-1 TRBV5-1 ASSFKYGTGTDRRIMNTEAF
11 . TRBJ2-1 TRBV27 ASKINFYNEQF
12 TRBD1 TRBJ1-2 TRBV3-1 ASSQVDRDRGIS
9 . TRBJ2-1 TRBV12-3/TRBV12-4 ASTSFNEQF
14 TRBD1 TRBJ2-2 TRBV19 ASSIDRGTVTGELF
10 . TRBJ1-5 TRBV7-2 ASSFLNQPQH